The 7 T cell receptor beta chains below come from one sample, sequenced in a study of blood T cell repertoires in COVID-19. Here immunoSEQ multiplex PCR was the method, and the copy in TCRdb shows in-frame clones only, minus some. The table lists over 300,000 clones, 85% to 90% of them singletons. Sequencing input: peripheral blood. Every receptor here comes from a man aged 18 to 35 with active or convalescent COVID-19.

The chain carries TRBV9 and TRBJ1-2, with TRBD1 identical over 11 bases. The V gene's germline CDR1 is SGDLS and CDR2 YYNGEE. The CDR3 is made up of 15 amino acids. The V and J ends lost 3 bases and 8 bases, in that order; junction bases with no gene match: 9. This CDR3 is CASSATGTGGYGYTF. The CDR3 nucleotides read TGTGCCAGCAGCGCGACCGGGACAGGGGGTTACGGCTACACCTTC.

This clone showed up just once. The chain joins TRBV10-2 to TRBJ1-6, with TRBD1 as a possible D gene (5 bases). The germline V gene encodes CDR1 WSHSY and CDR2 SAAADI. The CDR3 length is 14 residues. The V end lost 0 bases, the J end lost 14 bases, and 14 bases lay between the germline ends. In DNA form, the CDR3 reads TGCGCCAGCAGTGAGTCGAAGGGCAGGGTAACCCTCCACTTT. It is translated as CASSESKGRVTLHF.

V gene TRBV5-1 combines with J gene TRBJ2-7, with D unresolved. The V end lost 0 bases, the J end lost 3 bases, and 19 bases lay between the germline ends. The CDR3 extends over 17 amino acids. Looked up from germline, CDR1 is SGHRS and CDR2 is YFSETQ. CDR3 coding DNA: TGCGCCAGCAGCTTGGGGGCAGCAACCGCAGGCTACTACGAGCAGTACTTC. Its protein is CASSLGAATAGYYEQYF.

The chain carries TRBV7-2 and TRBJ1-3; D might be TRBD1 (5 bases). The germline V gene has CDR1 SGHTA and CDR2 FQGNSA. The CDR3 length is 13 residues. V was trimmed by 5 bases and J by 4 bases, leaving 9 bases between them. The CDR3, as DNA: TGTGCCAGCAGCCTGACAGCAGGAAACACCATATATTTT. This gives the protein CASSLTAGNTIYF.

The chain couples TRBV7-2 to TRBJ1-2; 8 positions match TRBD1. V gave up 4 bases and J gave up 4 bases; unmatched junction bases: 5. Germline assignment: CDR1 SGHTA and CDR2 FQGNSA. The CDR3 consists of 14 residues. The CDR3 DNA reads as TGTGCCAGCAGCTCCCCGGACAGGGTCTATGGCTACACCTTC. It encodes CASSSPDRVYGYTF. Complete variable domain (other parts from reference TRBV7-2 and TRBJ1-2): GAGVSQSPSNKVTEKGKDVELRCDPISGHTALYWYRQSLGQGLEFLIYFQGNSAPDKSGLPSDRFSAERTGGSVSTLTIQRTQQEDSAVYLCASSSPDRVYGYTFGSGTRLTVV.

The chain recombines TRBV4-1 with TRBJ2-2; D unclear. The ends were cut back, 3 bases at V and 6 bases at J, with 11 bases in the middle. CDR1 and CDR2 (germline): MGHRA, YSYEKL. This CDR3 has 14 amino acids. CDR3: CASSHHGSPGELFF. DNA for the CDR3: TGCGCCAGCAGCCATCACGGGTCCCCCGGGGAGCTGTTTTTT.

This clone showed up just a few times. The CDR3 sequence: CASSLQGFLYEQYF. The CDR3 DNA sequence: TGTGCCAGCAGCCTACAGGGCTTCCTCTACGAGCAGTACTTC. V is TRBV27 and J is TRBJ2-7, with D tentatively TRBD1 (6 bases). V gave up 6 bases and J gave up 3 bases, with 15 bases separating them. Germline CDR1 reads MNHEY; CDR2 reads SMNVEV (reference sequence). The CDR3 totals 14 residues.